Each of the 20 T cell receptor beta chains below was sequenced from the same sample in a study of CD4+ T cells in melanoma. Assay: immunoSEQ multiplex PCR; the TCRdb copy retains only in-frame clones and omits some. The top ten clones hold around 5% of a sample with over 45,000 clones, over 60% of them seen once. Sequenced: tumor tissue. These receptors all come from a human donor with melanoma.

This chain uses TRBV10-3 with TRBJ1-6; tentative D call: TRBD1 (5 bases). This CDR3 region has 15 residues. V was trimmed by 0 bases and J by 6 bases, leaving 9 bases between them. Germline assignment: CDR1 ENHRY and CDR2 SYGVKD. This CDR3 reads CAISESGVSNSPLHF. CDR3 DNA: TGTGCCATCAGTGAGTCAGGGGTTAGTAATTCACCCCTCCACTTT.

The chain couples TRBV18 to TRBJ2-3, with D possibly matching TRBD1 (5 bases). The germline V gene has CDR1 KGHSH and CDR2 LQKENI. The CDR3 is made up of 13 amino acids. The germline V and J ends were trimmed by 3 bases and 2 bases, with 6 bases remaining between them. Here the CDR3 reads CASSPGPTDTQYF. In nucleotides, the CDR3 is TGTGCCAGCTCACCGGGGCCCACAGATACGCAGTATTTT.

Of note for this clone: Different DNA sequences within this sample yield the same CDR3. The chain uses TRBV30 and TRBJ1-1, with D possibly TRBD1 on 5 matching bases. The CDR3 loop spans 14 amino acids. Per the germline V gene, CDR1 is GTSNPN and CDR2 is SVGIG (reference sequence). V was shortened by 0 bases and J by 5 bases, with 13 bases between the two germline ends. The CDR3 DNA follows: TGTGCCTGGAGTGTGGGGCAGGGTAGGACTGAAGCTTTCTTT. Its protein product is CAWSVGQGRTEAFF.

This clone was picked up a small number of times. The chain uses TRBV10-3 and TRBJ2-1; D not certain. Germline CDR1 ENHRY, CDR2 SYGVKD. The CDR3 loop spans 12 amino acids. Between the trimmed V and J ends, which lost 2 bases and 8 bases, there was a span of 7 bases. CDR3 bases: TGTGCCATCAGTGAGGCGGCCGATGAGCAGTTCTTC. It codes for CAISEAADEQFF.

The V gene is TRBV11-2, the J gene TRBJ2-7; D gene ambiguous. Deletions cut 2 bases from V and 6 bases from J, with 11 bases between. In germline, CDR1 is SGHAT, CDR2 FQNNGV. The CDR3 is 13 amino acids. The CDR3 coding sequence is TGTGCCAGCAGCTTAAGTTTGTTGTCCGAGCAGTACTTC. Protein sequence: CASSLSLLSEQYF.

This clone was seen more than once but under ten times. The chain uses TRBV7-2 and TRBJ2-7; 8 bases agree with TRBD1. From germline, CDR1 is SGHTA and CDR2 FQGNSA. Unmatched junction bases numbered 4, after V lost 1 base and J lost 2 bases. The CDR3 extends over 15 amino acids. CDR3 DNA: TGTGCCAGCAGCTTAGTGGGGACAGGAACCTACGAGCAGTACTTC. It codes for CASSLVGTGTYEQYF.

V gene TRBV5-1 combines with J gene TRBJ1-2; D may be TRBD1 (5 bases). Looked up from germline, CDR1 is SGHRS and CDR2 is YFSETQ. V was shortened by 7 bases and J by 6 bases, with 10 bases between the two germline ends. This CDR3 has 11 amino acids. The CDR3: CASGGFDGYTF. CDR3 bases: TGCGCCAGCGGGGGGTTCGATGGCTACACCTTC.

The chain links TRBV10-3 to TRBJ2-7; D may be TRBD2 (7 bases). CDR3 size: 15 residues. In germline, CDR1 is ENHRY, CDR2 SYGVKD. Trimming left V 4 bases short and J 4 bases short, with 17 bases between. CDR3 nucleotides: TGTGCCATCAGTGCCATTCGGGGGGCGTCGTACGAGCAGTACTTC. Amino acids: CAISAIRGASYEQYF.

The chain links TRBV11-2 to TRBJ2-5; possibly TRBD2 for D (5 bases). This CDR3 spans 14 amino acids. Germline CDR1 is SGHAT and CDR2 is FQNNGV. The V and J ends lost 1 base and 5 bases respectively, with 11 bases between them. The CDR3 nucleotides are TGTGCCAGCAGCTTAGCGCCTAGCATGGAGACCCAGTACTTC. Protein: CASSLAPSMETQYF.

The rearrangement uses TRBV27 and TRBJ2-7; D is unclear. The CDR3 is made up of 14 amino acids. Germline loops: CDR1 MNHEY, CDR2 SMNVEV (reference sequence). Trimming took 4 bases from V and 2 from J, leaving 12 bases between them. The CDR3 DNA reads TGTGCCAGCAGTTCAGGCAGGTCTGCCTACGAGCAGTACTTC. As protein: CASSSGRSAYEQYF.

This chain joins TRBV5-1 and TRBJ2-1; D tentatively reads TRBD1 or TRBD2 (5 bases each). V was pared by 3 bases and J by 3 bases, with 13 bases between. The CDR3 extends over 15 amino acids. Germline V gene data show CDR1 as SGHRS and CDR2 as YFSETQ. The CDR3 loop reads CASSSGGYYYNEQFF. The CDR3 DNA follows: TGCGCCAGCAGCTCTGGGGGTTACTACTACAATGAGCAGTTCTTC.

J is TRBJ1-1 and V is TRBV6-1, with a possible D match to TRBD1 (6 bases). Germline lookup yields CDR1 MNHNS and CDR2 SASEGT. The CDR3 sequence is 15 residues long. V lost 4 bases to trimming and J lost 7 bases, with 19 bases between them. CDR3 sequence: CASSGPYTGGFEAFF. CDR3 nucleotide sequence: TGTGCCAGCAGTGGCCCTTATACGGGGGGCTTTGAAGCTTTCTTT.

This chain links TRBV4-3 with TRBJ2-5; 8 bases line up with TRBD2. V shed 2 bases and J 5 bases; nucleotides not matched to a gene: 7. Per germline, CDR1 LGHNA and CDR2 YSLEER. The CDR3 extends over 15 amino acids. CDR3 nucleotide sequence: TGCGCCAGCAGCCAAATGGGGCGGGGGGATGAGACCCAGTACTTC. It yields the protein CASSQMGRGDETQYF.

The chain employs TRBV6-1 and TRBJ2-7, with TRBD1 identical over 9 bases. The CDR3 loop spans 18 amino acids. The junction had 10 bases not matched to a gene; V was cut back by 1 base and J by 0 bases. Germline V gene data show CDR1 as MNHNS and CDR2 as SASEGT. Written as DNA, the CDR3 is TGTGCCAGCAGTGAAGGGGGACAGGGTTTTTCTAGCTCCTACGAGCAGTACTTC. Translated, it gives CASSEGGQGFSSSYEQYF.

The V gene is TRBV5-4, the J gene TRBJ1-4, with TRBD1 matching 7 bases. V shed 0 bases, J shed 0 bases, and the junction held 2 bases outside the gene matches. CDR1 and CDR2 (germline): SGHNT, YYREEE (reference sequence). There are 16 residues in the CDR3. The CDR3 DNA follows: TGTGCCAGCAGCTTGGGACAGGGATCAACTAATGAAAAACTGTTTTTT. Translated, it gives CASSLGQGSTNEKLFF.

This clone was seen a handful of times. The chain links TRBV9 to TRBJ1-2; TRBD1 aligns across 9 bases. The CDR3 totals 14 residues. V was clipped by 3 bases and J by 6 bases; unmatched bases: 6. The germline gives CDR1 SGDLS, CDR2 YYNGEE. CDR3 nucleotide sequence: TGTGCCAGCAGCGCCCGGGACAGGGTAGATGGCTACACCTTC. It specifies CASSARDRVDGYTF. Combining the CDR3 with reference TRBV9 and TRBJ1-2 gives the whole variable domain DSGVTQTPKHLITATGQRVTLRCSPRSGDLSVYWYQQSLDQGLQFLIQYYNGEERAKGNILERFSAQQFPDLHSELNLSSLELGDSALYFCASSARDRVDGYTFGSGTRLTVV.

This clone was detected a few times. V gene TRBV9 combines with J gene TRBJ2-3; TRBD2 matches 16 bases. J gave up 2 bases and V 3 bases, and 12 bases lay outside the gene matches. Germline CDR1 and CDR2: SGDLS and YYNGEE. CDR3 length equals 20 residues. CDR3 region: CASSEGLAGGPGTFTDTQYF. CDR3 nucleotides: TGTGCCAGCAGCGAGGGACTAGCGGGGGGGCCTGGGACCTTCACAGATACGCAGTATTTT. Variable domain in full (rest from reference TRBV9 and TRBJ2-3): DSGVTQTPKHLITATGQRVTLRCSPRSGDLSVYWYQQSLDQGLQFLIQYYNGEERAKGNILERFSAQQFPDLHSELNLSSLELGDSALYFCASSEGLAGGPGTFTDTQYFGPGTRLTVL.

This clone has just a few counts. The chain combines TRBV6-6 with TRBJ2-7, with unresolved D. Germline CDR1 and CDR2: MNHNY and SVGAGI (reference sequence). V was clipped by 0 bases and J by 2 bases, with 8 bases between them. The CDR3 consists of 14 residues. As DNA, the CDR3 is TGTGCCAGCAGTTACTCGGGCAGAGCCTACGAGCAGTACTTC. It yields the protein CASSYSGRAYEQYF.

The V gene is TRBV14, the J gene TRBJ1-2; D not certain. CDR3 length: 11 residues. V lost 2 bases and J 4 bases, leaving 2 bases between the germline ends. Germline CDR1 reads SGHDN; CDR2 reads FVKESK. CDR3 in DNA: TGTGCCAGCAGCCAATTCTATGGCTACACCTTC. Translating it yields CASSQFYGYTF.

This clone showed up just a few times. The sample contains more than one DNA sequence encoding this CDR3. V gene TRBV28 combines with J gene TRBJ1-2; weak D call: TRBD1 (5 bases). Looked up from germline, CDR1 is MDHEN and CDR2 is SYDVKM. The CDR3 totals 14 residues. V shed 4 bases and J shed 5 bases, with 14 bases lying between them. DNA of the CDR3: TGTGCCAGCAGTTATCTGGGGGGGTCTTATGGCTACACCTTC. Translation gives CASSYLGGSYGYTF.